This T cell receptor beta chain is drawn from a study of read filtering for tumor transcriptome and immune sequencing. Study context: Patients were 17 to 20 male and around 15 female, mean age approximately 70 years, range about 47 to 85. DNase treatment preceded whole-transcriptome library preparation. Study-level points and caveats: The CD138-negative fraction was mixed bone marrow immune cells, not pure T cells.

Germline assignment: CDR1 SGHRS and CDR2 YFSETQ. The CDR3 consists of 15 residues. This library used about 360 ng RNA and molecular barcoded adaptors spanning alpha/delta and beta/gamma chains. TCRdb passed the reads through MiXCR, listing each CDR3 protein once. Seen here are approximately 150,000 distinct CDR3 sequences, 13% observed once, and the top ten hold about 7.7%. As to this clonotype: The antigen is unknown. This may come from a read error, since a much larger clone is one base off.

This chain connects TRBV5-1 to TRBJ2-7; tentative D call: TRBD2 (7 bases). The source of this sequence is a donor at least 40 years old with multiple myeloma. The sample comprised a population of CD138-negative cells sorted from bone marrow. CDR3 nucleotides: TGCGCCAGCAGCTTGTTCGGGGGGCTCTCCTTCGAGCAGTACTTC. It translates to CASSLFGGLSFEQYF.